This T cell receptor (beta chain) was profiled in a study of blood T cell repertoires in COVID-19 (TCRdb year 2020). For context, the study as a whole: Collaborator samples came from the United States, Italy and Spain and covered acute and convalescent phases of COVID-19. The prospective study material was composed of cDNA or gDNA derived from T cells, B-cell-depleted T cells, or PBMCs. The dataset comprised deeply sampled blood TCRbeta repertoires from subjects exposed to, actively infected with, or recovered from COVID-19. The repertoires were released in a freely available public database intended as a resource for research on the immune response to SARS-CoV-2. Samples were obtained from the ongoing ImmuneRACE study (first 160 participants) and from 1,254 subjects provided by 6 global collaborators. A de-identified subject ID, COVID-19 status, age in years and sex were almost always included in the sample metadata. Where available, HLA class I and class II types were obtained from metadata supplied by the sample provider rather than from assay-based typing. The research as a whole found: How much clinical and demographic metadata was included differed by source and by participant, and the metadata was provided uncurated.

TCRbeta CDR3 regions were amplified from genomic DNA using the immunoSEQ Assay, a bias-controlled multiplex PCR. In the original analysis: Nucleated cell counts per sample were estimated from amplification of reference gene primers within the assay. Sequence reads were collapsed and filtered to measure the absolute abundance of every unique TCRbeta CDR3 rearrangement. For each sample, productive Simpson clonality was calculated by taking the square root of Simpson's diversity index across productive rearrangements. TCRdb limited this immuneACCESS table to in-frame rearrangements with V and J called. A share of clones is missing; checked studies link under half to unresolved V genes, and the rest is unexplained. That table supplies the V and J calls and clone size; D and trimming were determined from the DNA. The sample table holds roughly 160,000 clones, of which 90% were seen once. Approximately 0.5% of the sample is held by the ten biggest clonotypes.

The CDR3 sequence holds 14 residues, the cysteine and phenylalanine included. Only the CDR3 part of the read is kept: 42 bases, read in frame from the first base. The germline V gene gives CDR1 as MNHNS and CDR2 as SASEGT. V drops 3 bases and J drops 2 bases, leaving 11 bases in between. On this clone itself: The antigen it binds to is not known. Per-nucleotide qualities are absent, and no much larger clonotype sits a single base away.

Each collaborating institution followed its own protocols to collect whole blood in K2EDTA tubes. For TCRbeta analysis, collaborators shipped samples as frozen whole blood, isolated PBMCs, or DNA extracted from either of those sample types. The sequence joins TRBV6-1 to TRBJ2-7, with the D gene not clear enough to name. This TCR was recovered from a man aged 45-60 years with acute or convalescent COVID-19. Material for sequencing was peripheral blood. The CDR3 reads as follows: CASSDKTGTYEQYF. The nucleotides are TGTGCCAGCAGTGACAAAACTGGTACCTACGAGCAGTACTTC.